The present T cell receptor beta chain was sequenced within a study of prognosis after radiotherapy for stage I lung cancer (dated by TCRdb to about 2021). Concerning the study at large: Between early 2018 and January 2019, 20 or so patients with stage I NSCLC were enrolled in Nanjing, China. Among the enrolled patients, about 15 had newly diagnosed primary stage I lung tumors, while roughly five had oligometastatic NSCLC following surgical resection of the primary tumor. Every patient was regarded as medically inoperable, because of comorbidities in 11 to 13 cases and refusal of surgery in roughly seven cases. The cohort was made up of some 12 men and roughly 6 women, with a median age of nearly 75 years and an age range of about 53 to 95 years. On tumor histology, about 12 patients had adenocarcinoma and several had squamous cell carcinoma. Image-guided IMRT or VMAT was used to deliver SBRT in 3 to 5 fractions at a biologically effective dose of at least 100 Gy. SBRT was not combined with any concurrent therapy in any patient. After SBRT, distant metastases developed in about 20% of the 19 patients at a median of approximately seven months, while the remaining 15 patients had no significant progression. Peripheral blood TCR beta repertoires were profiled in stage I NSCLC patients before and after stereotactic body radiotherapy, and the repertoires were related to distant failure. A total of roughly 38 blood samples from 19 patients were sequenced, with one sample obtained before and one obtained after SBRT for each patient.

Two rounds of multiplex PCR were used to amplify the TCR beta CDR3 region from genomic DNA. In the first PCR round, primers specific to each TRBV and TRBJ gene were used, and the primer sequences were filed in Chinese patent CN105087789A. The second PCR round used universal primers. The Roche High Pure PCR Template Preparation Kit was used to extract genomic DNA from frozen PBMCs. Libraries were sequenced paired-end with 151 bp reads on an Illumina HiSeq 3000. Under the source paper's analysis protocol: CutAdapt was used to remove raw reads lacking the multiplex PCR primer sequences. PEAR was used to merge high-quality paired reads into contigs. By alignment to reference sequences, MiXCR assigned TRB V, D and J gene segments to each contig. CDR3 sequences were clustered by base quality and sequence similarity to remove sequencing errors. Shannon entropy normalized by the natural log of productive TCR sequence number was used as the measure of diversity. One minus Shannon entropy divided by the natural log of the number of unique clonotypes was used as the definition of clonality. Using the Youden index from ROC curves, the researchers picked the repertoire-metric cut-offs for progression-free survival, and all analyses were carried out in R 3.5.3. TCRdb took the public reads, trimmed them with fastp at Q25, ran MiXCR for clone calling and kept in-frame beta chains. Each record represents a unique CDR3 protein, reported with the most common genes and DNA among its rows. In this record, the V and J calls reflect TCRdb's handling and not the investigators' own analysis. The sample has around 56,000 distinct CDR3 sequences on record, more than 25% of them singletons. About 7.5% of the sample is in the top ten clones.

Points the paper makes about the study in general: Tumor specificity of expanded TCR clones was not determined. The study was limited by the small cohort and short follow-up, and independent validation of the study findings is required. Post-SBRT Shannon entropy and its change from baseline were lower in patients who developed distant metastases; baseline Shannon entropy was not associated with metastases. Differences in TRBV and TRBJ usage frequencies by metastasis status were reportedly observed in two V genes at baseline and in several V and two J genes after SBRT. After SBRT, the count of unique TCR clones dropped from a median of about 10,000 beforehand to about 7,200 afterward (Wilcoxon paired P=0.011). None of the reported P values were adjusted for multiple comparisons.

No patient had a history of other malignancies or prior chemotherapy or radiotherapy, and all had node-negative disease on CT and PET/CT. At each of the two time points, 5 to 6 milliliters of peripheral venous blood were collected into EDTA tubes. PBMCs were isolated by Ficoll-Paque Plus density-gradient centrifugation. Immediately after collection, samples were stored at -80 degrees C until analysis. The CDR3 contains 14 residues, cysteine and phenylalanine counted. The read is trimmed to its CDR3 DNA, 42 bases read in frame from base 1. Germline trimming amounts to 6 bases on V and 2 bases on J, with 3 as the count of junction bases outside the gene matches. CDR1 and CDR2 (MNHNS, SASEGT) derive from the germline V gene. This clonotype was detected many times. Its antigen remains undetermined. Per-nucleotide qualities are absent, and no much larger clonotype sits a single base away.

Sequencing used PBMCs, obtained before or after stereotactic body radiation therapy (not recorded which). The clonotype originates from a donor aged 50 or older with non-small cell lung cancer. The chain was built from TRBV6-1 and TRBJ2-7; TRBD1 fits 11 bases in the junction. The bases read TGTGCCAGCAGGTCGGGACAGGGGGCCTACGAGCAGTACTTC. The translation is CASRSGQGAYEQYF.